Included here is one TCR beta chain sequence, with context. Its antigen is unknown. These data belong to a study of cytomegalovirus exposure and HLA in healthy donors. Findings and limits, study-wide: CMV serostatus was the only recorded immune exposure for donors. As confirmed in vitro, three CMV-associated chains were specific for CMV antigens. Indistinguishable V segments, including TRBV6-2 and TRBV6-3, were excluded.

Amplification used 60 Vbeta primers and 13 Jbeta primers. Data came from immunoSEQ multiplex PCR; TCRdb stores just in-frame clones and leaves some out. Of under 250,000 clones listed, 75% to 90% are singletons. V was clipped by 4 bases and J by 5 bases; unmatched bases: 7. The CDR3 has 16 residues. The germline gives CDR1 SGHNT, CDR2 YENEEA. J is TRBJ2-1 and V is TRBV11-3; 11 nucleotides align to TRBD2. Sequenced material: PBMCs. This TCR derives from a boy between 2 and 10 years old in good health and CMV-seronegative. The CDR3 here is CASSSHSGRGNNEQFF. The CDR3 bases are TGTGCCAGCAGCTCCCATAGCGGGAGGGGCAACAATGAGCAGTTCTTC.